The clone carrying this TCR beta chain was detected only a few times. Some clones are missing from TCRdb's copy, which holds only in-frame ones; the method was immunoSEQ multiplex PCR. The table lists 90,000 to 130,000 clones, roughly 89% of them singletons. These data come from a study of cytomegalovirus exposure and HLA in healthy donors. V shed 5 bases and J 7 bases; nucleotides not matched to a gene: 8. Germline V gene lookup returns CDR1 MRHNA and CDR2 SNTAGT. The CDR3 spans 15 residues. The sequence was collected from a young woman in good health and CMV-seronegative. The chain joins TRBV6-4 to TRBJ1-5; TRBD1 aligns across 10 bases. Sequencing used PBMCs. The CDR3 protein is CASSPTPDRGQPQHF. The CDR3 DNA follows: TGTGCCAGCAGTCCAACCCCGGACAGGGGGCAGCCCCAGCATTTT.